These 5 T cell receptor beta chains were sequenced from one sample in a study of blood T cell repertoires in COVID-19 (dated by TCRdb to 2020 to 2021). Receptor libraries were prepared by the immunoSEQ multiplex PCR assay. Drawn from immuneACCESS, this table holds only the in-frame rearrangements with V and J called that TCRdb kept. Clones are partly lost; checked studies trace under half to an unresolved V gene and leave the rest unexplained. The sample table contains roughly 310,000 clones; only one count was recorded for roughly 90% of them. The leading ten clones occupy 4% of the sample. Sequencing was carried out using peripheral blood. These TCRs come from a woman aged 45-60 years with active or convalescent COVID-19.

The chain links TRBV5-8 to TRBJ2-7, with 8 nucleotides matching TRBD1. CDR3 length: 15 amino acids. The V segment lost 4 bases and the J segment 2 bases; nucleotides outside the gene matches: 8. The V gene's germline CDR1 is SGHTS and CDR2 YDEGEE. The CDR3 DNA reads TGTGCCAGCAGCCATCCGGGACAGGCTACCTACGAGCAGTACTTC. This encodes CASSHPGQATYEQYF.

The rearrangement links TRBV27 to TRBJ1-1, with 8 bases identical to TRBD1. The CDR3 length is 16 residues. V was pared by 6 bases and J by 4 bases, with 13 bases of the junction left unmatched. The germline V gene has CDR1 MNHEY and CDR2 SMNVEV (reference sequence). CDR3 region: CASRPRGTGGSTEAFF. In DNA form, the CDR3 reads TGTGCCAGCAGACCCAGGGGAACAGGGGGGAGCACTGAAGCTTTCTTT.

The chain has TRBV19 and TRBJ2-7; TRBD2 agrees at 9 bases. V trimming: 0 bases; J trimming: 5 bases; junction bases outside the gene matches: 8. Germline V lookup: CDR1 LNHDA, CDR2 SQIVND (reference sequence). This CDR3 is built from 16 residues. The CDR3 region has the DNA TGTGCCAGTAGTATAGATACGGCTAGCGGGGTCGACGAGCAGTACTTC. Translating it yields CASSIDTASGVDEQYF.

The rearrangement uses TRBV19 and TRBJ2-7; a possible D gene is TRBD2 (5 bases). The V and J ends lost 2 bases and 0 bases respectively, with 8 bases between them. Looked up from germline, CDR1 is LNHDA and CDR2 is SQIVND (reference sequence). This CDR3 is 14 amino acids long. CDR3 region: CASSIRGASYEQYF. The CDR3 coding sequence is TGTGCCAGTAGTATACGGGGTGCCTCCTACGAGCAGTACTTC.

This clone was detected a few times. CDR3 residues: CASSQFGQGSFDEQFF. The DNA for the CDR3 is TGTGCCAGTAGCCAATTTGGACAGGGGTCTTTTGATGAGCAGTTCTTC. V gene TRBV19 combines with J gene TRBJ2-1; 9 positions agree with TRBD1. V lost 6 bases to trimming and J lost 8 bases; unmatched junction nucleotides: 14. The CDR3 is 16 amino acids. Germline values: CDR1 LNHDA, CDR2 SQIVND (reference sequence).